Listed below are T cell receptor beta chains from one sample, sequenced in a study of blood T cell repertoires in COVID-19. Produced via immunoSEQ multiplex PCR; TCRdb's table is partial and in-frame only. The sample includes roughly 120,000 clones, 82% of them seen just once. The specimen was peripheral blood. These TCRs come from a human donor in a cohort sampled during active COVID-19. Both conserved end residues are part of each CDR3.

j_gene | v_gene | CDR3aa
TRBJ2-2 | TRBV3-1/TRBV3-2 | CASSRTEGVVTGELFF
TRBJ1-4 | TRBV4-1 | CASSQVADRDEKLFF
TRBJ2-7 | TRBV24-1 | CATSDFIHRAKEQYF
TRBJ2-3 | TRBV7-7 | CASSPGLGGTDTQYF
TRBJ1-1 | TRBV7-9 | CASSPPFGQSNTEAFF
TRBJ1-1 | TRBV2 | CASSEIRRNTEAFF
TRBJ2-5 | TRBV6-2/TRBV6-3 | CASSRRTSGEWQETQYF
TRBJ2-5 | TRBV19 | CASSGERRETQYF
TRBJ2-7 | TRBV20-1 | CSASGDTSSYEQYF
TRBJ2-4 | TRBV5-6 | CASSLAGLAGVRAKNIQYF
TRBJ2-2 | TRBV11-3 | CASTREGGATNTGELFF
TRBJ2-1 | TRBV7-7 | CASSQGTSGGYEQFF
TRBJ2-1 | TRBV7-8 | CASSPMGELAPHTDNEQFF
TRBJ1-5 | TRBV10-3 | CAISESDINQPQHF
TRBJ2-3 | TRBV7-2 | CASSLGPGTSTDTQYF
TRBJ1-1 | TRBV5-5 | CASSFILGASTEAFF
TRBJ2-7 | TRBV18 | CASSPGQGIYEQYF
TRBJ1-1 | TRBV5-1 | CASSRPGTGSTEAFF
TRBJ1-2 | TRBV19 | CASSIAGVGYTF
TRBJ2-7 | TRBV6-1 | CASSGGTGEGSTYEQYF
TRBJ1-2 | TRBV6-1 | CASRETGSDRGYTF
TRBJ2-3 | TRBV19 | CASSTNEAFLTDTQYF